These 17 T cell receptor beta chains share one sample of origin, sequenced in a study of response to subunit inactivated influenza vaccine. TCRdb itself ran the RT-PCR reads through MiXCR, one entry per CDR3 protein. The table has over 450,000 distinct CDR3 sequences, roughly 13% seen once; the top ten hold approximately 14%. The specimen comprised PBMCs from blood, sampled 35 to 45 days after vaccination. Every receptor here comes from a man aged 50-60 years who received an inactivated influenza vaccine.

This clonotype was counted at least ten times. The rearrangement links TRBV29-1 to TRBJ2-3, with TRBD2 matching 12 bases. Looked up from germline, CDR1 is SQVTM and CDR2 is ANQGSEA. J gave up 6 bases and V 3 bases, and 10 bases lay outside the gene matches. This CDR3 is 16 amino acids long. Here the CDR3 reads CSVELGLAGFVDTQYF. The CDR3 nucleotides read TGCAGCGTTGAGCTAGGACTAGCGGGGTTTGTGGATACGCAGTATTTT.

This clonotype showed up just a few times. This chain links TRBV20-1 with TRBJ2-3; 8 bases line up with TRBD1. Germline CDR1 DFQATT, CDR2 SNEGSKA (reference sequence). CDR3 length equals 18 residues. Losses at the gene ends were 3 bases for V and 0 bases for J; bases not matched to a gene: 14. CDR3 sequence: CSASYRDRPYLSTDTQYF. The CDR3 DNA is TGCAGTGCTAGTTACCGGGACAGGCCTTATCTTAGCACAGATACGCAGTATTTT.

This chain joins TRBV9 and TRBJ1-2, with 8 bases lining up with TRBD1. The CDR3 sequence is 15 residues long. In germline, CDR1 is SGDLS, CDR2 YYNGEE. V gave up 0 bases and J gave up 6 bases; unmatched junction bases: 7. CDR3 protein: CASSVAAGTGDGYTF. The CDR3 nucleotides read TGTGCCAGCAGCGTAGCGGCAGGGACAGGCGATGGCTACACCTTC. Full variable domain (outside the CDR3, taken from reference TRBV9 and TRBJ1-2): DSGVTQTPKHLITATGQRVTLRCSPRSGDLSVYWYQQSLDQGLQFLIQYYNGEERAKGNILERFSAQQFPDLHSELNLSSLELGDSALYFCASSVAAGTGDGYTFGSGTRLTVV.

Notes on this clonotype: This sequence may be a read error, since a much larger clone differs from it by one base. This chain uses TRBV5-6 with TRBJ2-2; tentative D call: TRBD1 (6 bases). This CDR3 has 14 residues. CDR1 is SGHDT, CDR2 YYEEEE, per germline. The DNA for the CDR3 is TGTGTCAGCAGCTTGGGGACATACACCGGGGAGCTGTTTTTT. Protein product: CVSSLGTYTGELFF. Full variable domain (outside the CDR3, taken from reference TRBV5-6 and TRBJ2-2): DAGVTQSPTHLIKTRGQQVTLRCSPKSGHDTVSWYQQALGQGPQFIFQYYEEEERQRGNFPDRFSGHQFPNYSSELNVNALLLGDSALYLCVSSLGTYTGELFFGEGSRLTVL.

This chain connects TRBV7-8 to TRBJ1-1; maybe TRBD1 (6 bases). Per germline, CDR1 SGHVS and CDR2 FQNEAQ. The CDR3 has 13 residues. Trimming took off 4 bases at V and 3 bases at J, with 9 bases between the two ends. In DNA, the CDR3 is TGTGCCAGCAGCTACAGGGTTTACACTGAAGCTTTCTTT. It is translated as CASSYRVYTEAFF.

This clonotype was seen at least ten times. The CDR3 DNA is TGTGCCAGCAGCCTGGGACTAGCGGGGAGCGAAGAGACCCAGTACTTC. This gives the protein CASSLGLAGSEETQYF. The V gene is TRBV4-2, the J gene TRBJ2-5; 13 nucleotides align to TRBD2. This CDR3 is 16 amino acids long. Germline CDR1 and CDR2: LGHNA and YNFKEQ. V shed 4 bases, J shed 3 bases, and the junction held 5 bases outside the gene matches.

Ten or more counts support this clonotype. This CDR3 is CASRGDMELAIYF. CDR3 DNA sequence: TGTGCCAGCAGGGGGGACATGGAATTGGCCATATATTTT. The V gene is TRBV12-3 or TRBV12-4, the J gene TRBJ1-3, with D perhaps matching TRBD1 (6 bases). This CDR3 is built from 13 residues. V lost 6 bases to trimming and J lost 11 bases, with 17 bases between them.

The sample holds a few counts of this clonotype. The V and J genes are TRBV12-3 or TRBV12-4 and TRBJ1-2; D remains unclear. V shed 5 bases and J shed 4 bases, with 8 bases lying between them. The CDR3 is 12 residues long. CDR3 residues: CASSGHGYGYTF. DNA for the CDR3: TGTGCCAGCAGTGGGCACGGCTATGGCTACACCTTC.

This chain connects TRBV9 to TRBJ2-7, with D possibly TRBD1 on 7 matching bases. The CDR3 runs 14 residues. The germline V and J ends were trimmed by 0 bases and 4 bases, with 11 bases remaining between them. From germline, CDR1 is SGDLS and CDR2 YYNGEE. DNA of the CDR3: TGTGCCAGCAGCGTAGAGGCAGGGGGGTACGAGCAGTACTTC. Its protein is CASSVEAGGYEQYF.

A few counts support this clonotype. The J gene is TRBJ2-1, the V gene TRBV9; 12 bases align to TRBD2. V dropped 3 bases and J dropped 9; count of bases not matched to a gene: 4. Germline V gene data show CDR1 as SGDLS and CDR2 as YYNGEE. This CDR3 is built from 14 residues. As DNA, the CDR3 is TGTGCCAGCAGCGCGGGACTAGCGGGCCGTGAGCAGTTCTTC. It translates to CASSAGLAGREQFF.

The CDR3 region is CASSAAGHEQYF. Here the CDR3 DNA reads TGTGCCAGCAGCGCCGCGGGTCACGAGCAGTACTTC. The chain joins TRBV7-9 to TRBJ2-7; tentative D call: TRBD2 (5 bases). Per the germline V gene, CDR1 is SEHNR and CDR2 is FQNEAQ (reference sequence). The length of the CDR3 is 12 residues. Trimming left V 5 bases short and J 5 bases short, with 10 bases between.

This clonotype has a count of ten or more. The CDR3 bases are TGCAGTGCTAGAGAAGGGACAGCGAACACCGGGGAGCTGTTTTTT. As protein: CSAREGTANTGELFF. The chain carries TRBV20-1 and TRBJ2-2, with 7 bases that match TRBD1. Germline CDR1 is DFQATT and CDR2 is SNEGSKA (reference sequence). The CDR3 has 15 residues. The V gene end was trimmed by 0 bases and the J gene end by 0 bases; junction bases not matched to a gene: 1.

The rearrangement joins TRBV5-1 to TRBJ2-7; D possibly uses TRBD1 or TRBD2 (6 bases each). Trimming left V 0 bases short and J 2 bases short, with 12 bases between. Germline V gives CDR1 SGHRS, CDR2 YFSETQ. CDR3 size: 15 residues. The CDR3 DNA sequence: TGCGCCAGCAGCTTGGTGTGGGGGGCCGCCTACGAGCAGTACTTC. Translating it yields CASSLVWGAAYEQYF.

This clonotype came up a few times. The chain joins TRBV5-1 to TRBJ1-4, with no clear D. Germline V gene lookup returns CDR1 SGHRS and CDR2 YFSETQ. Trimming left V 4 bases short and J 2 bases short, with 9 bases between. The CDR3 has 14 amino acids. Here the CDR3 DNA reads TGCGCCAGCAGCGATGACGTTACTAATGAAAAACTGTTTTTT. It codes for CASSDDVTNEKLFF.

This clonotype turned up a few times. The genes are TRBV7-2 and TRBJ2-5; TRBD2 aligns across 10 bases. The CDR3 length is 16 residues. With 5 bases clipped from V and 9 bases from J, the junction kept 15 bases outside the gene matches. Germline V gene lookup returns CDR1 SGHTA and CDR2 FQGNSA. CDR3 bases: TGTGCCAGCAGCCGTAGATTAGCGGGGGGACCGGTCGCCCAGTACTTC. Its translation: CASSRRLAGGPVAQYF. The full variable domain, with the rest looked up from reference TRBV7-2 and TRBJ2-5, is GAGVSQSPSNKVTEKGKDVELRCDPISGHTALYWYRQSLGQGLEFLIYFQGNSAPDKSGLPSDRFSAERTGGSVSTLTIQRTQQEDSAVYLCASSRRLAGGPVAQYFGPGTRLLVL.

V gene TRBV4-2 combines with J gene TRBJ2-1; D not resolved. The CDR3 is made up of 16 amino acids. Deletions cut 0 bases from V and 2 bases from J, with 11 bases between. Germline V lookup: CDR1 LGHNA, CDR2 YNFKEQ. The CDR3 DNA sequence: TGTGCCAGCAGCCAAGATACCCTAGAGGCCTACAATGAGCAGTTCTTC. It specifies CASSQDTLEAYNEQFF.

The chain joins TRBV12-3 or TRBV12-4 to TRBJ1-4; 9 nucleotides agree with TRBD1. The ends lost 5 bases at V and 7 bases at J; junction bases unmatched: 2. This CDR3 has 13 amino acids. The CDR3 protein is CASSPGQGEKLFF. The CDR3 coding sequence is TGTGCCAGCAGTCCGGGACAGGGTGAAAAACTGTTTTTT.